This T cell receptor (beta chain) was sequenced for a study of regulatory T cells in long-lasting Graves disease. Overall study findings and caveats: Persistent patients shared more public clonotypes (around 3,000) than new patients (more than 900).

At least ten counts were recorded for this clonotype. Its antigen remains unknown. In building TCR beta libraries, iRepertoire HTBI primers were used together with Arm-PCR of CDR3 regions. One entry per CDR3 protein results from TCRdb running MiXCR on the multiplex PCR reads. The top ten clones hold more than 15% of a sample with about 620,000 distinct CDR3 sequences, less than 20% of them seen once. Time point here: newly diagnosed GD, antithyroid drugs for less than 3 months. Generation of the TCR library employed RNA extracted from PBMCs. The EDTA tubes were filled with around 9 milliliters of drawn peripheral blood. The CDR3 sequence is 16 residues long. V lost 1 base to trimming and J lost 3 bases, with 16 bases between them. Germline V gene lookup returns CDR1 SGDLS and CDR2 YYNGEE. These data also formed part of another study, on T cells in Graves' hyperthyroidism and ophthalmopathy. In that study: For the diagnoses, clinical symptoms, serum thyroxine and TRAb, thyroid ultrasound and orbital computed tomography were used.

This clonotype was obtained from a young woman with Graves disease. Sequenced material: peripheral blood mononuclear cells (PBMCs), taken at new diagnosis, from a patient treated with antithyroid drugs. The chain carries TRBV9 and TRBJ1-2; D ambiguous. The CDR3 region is CASSVSKSGGDYGYTF. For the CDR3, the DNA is TGTGCCAGCAGCGTAAGCAAGTCCGGAGGTGACTATGGCTACACCTTC.